The 20 T cell receptor beta chains reported below all come from one sample, sequenced in a study of molecular identifiers for immune sequencing clone quantification. MiXCR, applied by TCRdb to the PCR reads, yields one record per CDR3 protein. Seen here are about 510,000 distinct CDR3 sequences, about 21% observed once, and the top ten hold about 0.84%. The sequencing input was naive CD8+ T cells from blood, with Jurkat cell RNA spiked in. Subset noted: FACS-sorted CD8+CD4-CCR7+CD45RA+ naive T cells. The receptors stem from a human donor in good health. Some libraries in this study had Jurkat cell RNA spiked in.

The chain couples TRBV4-1 to TRBJ1-2, with D perhaps matching TRBD1 (5 bases). From germline, CDR1 is MGHRA and CDR2 YSYEKL. Trimming stripped 3 bases from V and 2 bases from J, with 10 bases between. The CDR3 has 14 amino acids. DNA of the CDR3: TGCGCCAGCAGCCACCCCGGGACGAACTATGGCTACACCTTC. As protein: CASSHPGTNYGYTF.

A word on this clonotype: Since a much larger clone is just one base distant, this may be a read error. The genes are TRBV29-1 and TRBJ2-2, with D perhaps matching TRBD2 (6 bases). In germline, CDR1 is SQVTM, CDR2 ANQGSEA. CDR3 length: 14 amino acids. The V and J ends lost 5 bases and 6 bases respectively, with 16 bases between them. Here the CDR3 reads CSVLTRRASGELFF. The CDR3 coding sequence is TGCAGCGTTCTTACCAGGAGGGCCTCCGGGGAGCTGTTTTTT.

This clonotype was counted only a few times. J is TRBJ1-4 and V is TRBV12-3 or TRBV12-4; D not certain. V lost 1 base, J lost 2 bases, and 5 bases lay in between. The CDR3 covers 14 residues. This chain's CDR3 is CASSLEQTNEKLFF. The CDR3 nucleotides are TGTGCCAGCAGTTTAGAACAGACTAATGAAAAACTGTTTTTT.

The V gene is TRBV13, the J gene TRBJ1-3; perhaps TRBD1 as D (6 bases). The CDR3 is 16 amino acids. Trimming removed 7 bases from V and 0 bases from J, with 16 bases in between. CDR1 and CDR2 from the germline V gene are PRHDT and FYEKMQ (reference sequence). The CDR3: CASNSGDTSSGNTIYF. The CDR3 DNA reads as TGTGCCAGCAACTCCGGGGACACTAGCTCTGGAAACACCATATATTTT.

The rearrangement joins TRBV20-1 to TRBJ2-1, with TRBD2 matching 9 bases. V lost 1 base and J lost 8; bases outside the gene matches: 3. From germline, CDR1 is DFQATT and CDR2 SNEGSKA (reference sequence). CDR3 length equals 13 residues. The CDR3 DNA reads as TGCAGTGCTAGAGTTGCGGGAGGGTATGAGCAGTTCTTC. Its translation is CSARVAGGYEQFF.

On this clonotype itself: A much larger clone is a single base away; this may be a read error. The V call is TRBV7-2, the J call TRBJ2-7; possible D gene TRBD1, 5 bases. V was clipped by 4 bases and J by 0 bases, with 13 bases between them. Germline-derived CDR1 and CDR2 are SGHTA and FQGNSA. The CDR3 contains 15 residues. CDR3: CASSSRGFASYEQYF. The DNA for the CDR3 is TGTGCCAGCAGCTCAAGGGGCTTCGCCTCCTACGAGCAGTACTTC.

This clonotype was seen many times. V gene TRBV5-1 combines with J gene TRBJ2-7; either TRBD1 or TRBD2 may supply D (5 bases each). The germline V and J ends were trimmed by 8 bases and 4 bases, with 16 bases remaining between them. The CDR3 has 13 residues. Per germline, CDR1 SGHRS and CDR2 YFSETQ. The CDR3 is CARGDPDLYEQYF. DNA for the CDR3: TGCGCCAGGGGGGACCCCGACCTTTACGAGCAGTACTTC. The complete variable domain, with remaining parts taken from reference TRBV5-1 and TRBJ2-7, reads KAGVTQTPRYLIKTRGQQVTLSCSPISGHRSVSWYQQTPGQGLQFLFEYFSETQRNKGNFPGRFSGRQFSNSRSEMNVSTLELGDSALYLCARGDPDLYEQYFGPGTRLTVT.

The gene calls are TRBV20-1 and TRBJ2-7; a weak D match, TRBD1 (6 bases). CDR3 size: 15 residues. V lost 0 bases to trimming and J lost 2 bases, with 14 bases between them. Germline values: CDR1 DFQATT, CDR2 SNEGSKA (reference sequence). The CDR3 sequence: CSARDLRTETYEQYF. CDR3 coding DNA: TGCAGTGCTAGAGATCTGCGGACAGAGACCTACGAGCAGTACTTC.

This clonotype was counted between two and nine times. The V and J genes are TRBV2 and TRBJ2-1; 7 nucleotides match TRBD2. Germline CDR1 and CDR2: SNHLY and FYNNEI. The V and J ends lost 1 base and 7 bases, in that order; junction bases with no gene match: 10. The CDR3 spans 16 residues. The CDR3: CASSEVGGGPANEQFF. CDR3 in DNA: TGTGCCAGCAGTGAAGTGGGGGGAGGGCCGGCGAATGAGCAGTTCTTC.

This clonotype was seen repeatedly, ten times or more. V is TRBV4-1 and J is TRBJ1-6; tentative D call: TRBD1 (5 bases). Deletions cut 4 bases from V and 5 bases from J, with 12 bases between. The CDR3 runs to 15 residues. Per the germline V gene, CDR1 is MGHRA and CDR2 is YSYEKL. The CDR3 sequence: CASSPWGDDNSPLHF. CDR3 in DNA: TGCGCCAGCAGCCCGTGGGGGGACGATAATTCACCCCTCCACTTT.

The CDR3 coding sequence is TGTGCCAGCAGTTACGAGTTGGGAAAGGGTGGCTACACCTTC. It is translated as CASSYELGKGGYTF. The chain carries TRBV6-5 and TRBJ1-2; D ambiguous. Trimming cost V 2 bases and J 7 bases, with 14 bases left between them. This CDR3 has 14 residues. Germline CDR1 MNHEY, CDR2 SVGAGI.

This clonotype was observed at least ten times. This chain joins TRBV3-1 and TRBJ2-7; a weak D match, TRBD1 (6 bases). There are 14 residues in the CDR3. V shed 4 bases and J shed 2 bases, with 12 bases lying between them. Per germline, CDR1 LGHDT and CDR2 YNNKEL (reference sequence). CDR3 coding DNA: TGTGCCAGCAGCCCCTGGACAGACACCTACGAGCAGTACTTC. This sequence encodes CASSPWTDTYEQYF.

This clonotype was found many times. The chain recombines TRBV27 with TRBJ2-1; weak D call: TRBD1 (6 bases). The V end was cut by 5 bases, the J end by 6 bases, with 14 bases between. Germline values: CDR1 MNHEY, CDR2 SMNVEV (reference sequence). The CDR3 has 14 amino acids. CDR3 sequence reads: CASSAGQRLNEQFF. The DNA of the CDR3 is TGTGCCAGCAGTGCCGGACAGCGTCTCAATGAGCAGTTCTTC.

Worth noting for this clonotype: With a much larger clone just one base away, this may be a read error. No conserved phenylalanine or tryptophan ends this CDR3, so it is likely a read error. The chain is built from TRBV7-6 and TRBJ1-1; D is possibly TRBD1 (5 bases). The CDR3 contains 17 residues. V shed 0 bases and J shed 2 bases, with 16 bases lying between them. Germline V lookup: CDR1 SGHVS, CDR2 FNYEAQ. DNA for the CDR3: TGTGCCAGCAGCTTAGCGCTAAGGCGGCAGGGTAACACTGAAGCTTTCTTG. It encodes CASSLALRRQGNTEAFL.

CDR3 coding DNA: TGCAGTGCTAGACCCGGGATACTCTCCTACGAGCAGTACTTC. Its protein product is CSARPGILSYEQYF. This chain links TRBV20-1 with TRBJ2-7, with D tentatively TRBD2 (5 bases). Germline CDR1 reads DFQATT; CDR2 reads SNEGSKA (reference sequence). The V and J ends lost 2 bases and 0 bases respectively, with 11 bases between them. The CDR3 extends over 14 amino acids.

This clonotype turned up a few times. This chain joins TRBV7-3 and TRBJ2-3, with TRBD2 as a possible D gene (6 bases). The length of the CDR3 is 16 residues. V shed 5 bases and J shed 4 bases, with 19 bases lying between them. Per the germline V gene, CDR1 is SGHTA and CDR2 is FQGTGA. CDR3 coding DNA: TGTGCCAGCAGCCAGAAGGGAGGCCAGTTTGCAGATACGCAGTATTTT. Translating gives CASSQKGGQFADTQYF.

Regarding this clonotype: At one end, the junction sequence differs from germline, possibly due to a read error. The chain has TRBV9 and TRBJ2-2; a possible D gene is TRBD2 (6 bases). Germline CDR1 is SGDLS and CDR2 is YYNGEE. The length of the CDR3 is 18 residues. The CDR3 here is CASSALVGIAENTGELSF. Here the CDR3 DNA reads TGTGCCAGCAGCGCACTCGTAGGAATAGCGGAGAACACCGGGGAGCTGTCTTTT.

This clonotype was detected many times. In DNA, the CDR3 is TGTGCCAGCAGTTACGGGGGACTTAGCACAGATACGCAGTATTTT. This gives the protein CASSYGGLSTDTQYF. V and J are TRBV6-5 and TRBJ2-3, with D tentatively TRBD2 (6 bases). This CDR3 is built from 15 residues. Trimming removed 2 bases from V and 0 bases from J, with 9 bases in between. Germline V CDR1 and CDR2: MNHEY, SVGAGI.

Many counts were recorded for this clonotype. V is TRBV9 and J is TRBJ2-3, with D possibly TRBD1 on 6 matching bases. The CDR3 is 16 residues long. Germline assignment: CDR1 SGDLS and CDR2 YYNGEE. V shed 4 bases and J shed 6 bases, with 21 bases lying between them. CDR3 DNA: TGTGCCAGCAGCTCCGTCGAGGGGGTCCCCTGGGATACGCAGTATTTT. Its protein is CASSSVEGVPWDTQYF.

This clonotype was seen a handful of times. The CDR3 is CASQGERGYSYNEQFF. The CDR3, as DNA: TGCGCCAGCCAGGGTGAGCGGGGTTACTCCTACAATGAGCAGTTCTTC. This sequence joins TRBV4-3 and TRBJ2-1; 7 nucleotides line up with TRBD2. Losses at the gene ends were 8 bases for V and 0 bases for J; bases not matched to a gene: 10. The germline V gene encodes CDR1 LGHNA and CDR2 YSLEER. The CDR3 consists of 16 residues.